This T cell receptor beta chain stems from a study of monozygotic twins with inflammatory bowel disease (dated by TCRdb to between 2019 and 2020). As for the study more broadly: A total of around 30 monozygotic twin pairs were included in the full study, comprising nine German pairs (four IBD-concordant, five IBD-discordant) and 19 IBD-discordant Danish pairs. The search for disease-associated traits relied mainly on comparing IBD patients with their genetically identical healthy co-twins within discordant pairs. Each individual had, on average, about 151 000 unique TCRalpha sequences and 181 000 unique TCRbeta sequences available for analysis. The investigation overall reported the following: Because patients were on differing immunosuppressive treatments, the repertoires may have picked up extra background noise and inter-individual variability. The results gave no support for a single strong signal or clonotype linked to IBD. Compared with healthy twins, IBD patients shared fewer clonotypes with other individuals, and the difference was most pronounced in patients with signs of disease activity. Distinction between different T cell subtypes could not be achieved in the analysis. Repertoire similarity did not differ between concordant and discordant twins, which could be due to limited statistical power. IBD patients had lower TCRbeta repertoire diversity, measured by the inverse Simpson index, than their healthy co-twins.

According to the germline V gene (reference sequence), CDR1 reads SEHNR and CDR2 reads FQNEAQ. The CDR3, from cysteine to phenylalanine, totals 15 residues. This entry has no DNA. Library generation was performed with 5' RACE. Each TCR library was prepared from around 3,400 ng of total RNA. For each sample, cDNA synthesis was carried out in eight separate reactions using SMARTScribe reverse transcriptase. Unique molecular identifiers containing a 6-nucleotide sample barcode were introduced through template switching during cDNA synthesis. TCRalpha and TCRbeta cDNA was amplified in two nested PCRs of approximately 16 and 10 cycles, and bead purification was carried out after each PCR. Before amplification, cDNA was treated with uracil DNA-glycosylase and purified using the QIAquick PCR purification kit. The second PCR added Illumina TruSeq-compatible adapters along with sample-specific barcodes. Library quality and concentration were assessed using TapeStation and Qubit, and roughly 5.5 ng of each library was pooled. Pooled libraries were sequenced on an Illumina HiSeq2500 single-index Rapid Run with 2 x 100 bp reads and custom sequencing primers. On the study's bioinformatics: PCR and sequencing errors were corrected by UMI-based consensus assembly using MiGEC version 1.2.6. MiXCR version 2.1.1 handled V(D)J alignment, clonotype assembly and CDR3 extraction. Gene usage, clonotype sharing and MAIT/NKT TCR abundance were normalised by analysing the top 1000, 10 000 and 20 000 clonotypes per sample. After downsampling to 27 000 UMIs, diversity was calculated as the inverse Simpson index using the vegan R package. Paired Mann-Whitney U tests were applied to discordant twin pairs, and Benjamini-Hochberg correction was used for multiple testing. After reprocessing by TCRdb, each CDR3 protein sequence is one entry, and no DNA is given. V and J calls and clone size were set by TCRdb, not the authors. The record for this sample contains a few hundred thousand distinct CDR3 sequences. Clones ranked in the top ten supply less than 6.5% of the sample.

No count is logged; frequency rates this clonotype as medium-sized (0.01 to 0.1%). What antigen it recognizes has not been identified. From each donor, a roughly 2.5 ml peripheral blood sample was collected into PAXgene tubes and kept at -80 degrees C. Without any T cell sorting, total RNA was extracted from whole blood using the PAXgene blood miRNA kit on an automated QIAcube. Peripheral blood from monozygotic twin pairs concordant or discordant for inflammatory bowel disease was subjected to deep TCRalpha and TCRbeta repertoire profiling with unique molecular barcoding. Smoking habits were recorded for all twin pairs, with individuals classified as current, former or never smokers.

Sequences were obtained from blood. The rearrangement joined TRBV7-9 to TRBJ2-1; there is no DNA to check the TCRdb D call of TRBD2. The clonotype was recovered from a human donor with ulcerative colitis or Crohn's disease, or a healthy co-twin of an affected twin (not recorded which). The CDR3 reads as follows: CASSALAGGYNEQFF.